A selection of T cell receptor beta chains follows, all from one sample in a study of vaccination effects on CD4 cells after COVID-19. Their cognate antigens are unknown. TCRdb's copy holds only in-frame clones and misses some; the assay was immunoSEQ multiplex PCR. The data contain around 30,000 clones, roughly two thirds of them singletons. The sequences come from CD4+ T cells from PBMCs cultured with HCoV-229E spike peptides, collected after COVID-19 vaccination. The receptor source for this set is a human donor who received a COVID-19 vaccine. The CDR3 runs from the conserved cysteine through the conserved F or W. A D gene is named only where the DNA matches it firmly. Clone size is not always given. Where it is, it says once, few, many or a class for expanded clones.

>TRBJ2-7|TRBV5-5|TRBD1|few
CASSLIGGYEQYF
TGTGCCAGCAGCTTGATAGGGGGCTATGAGCAGTACTTC
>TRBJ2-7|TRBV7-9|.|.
CASSLDGRPGGYEQYF
TGTGCCAGCAGCTTAGACGGGCGCCCCGGAGGATACGAGCAGTACTTC
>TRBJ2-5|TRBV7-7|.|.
CASSLGRLLEQETQYF
TGTGCCAGCAGCTTAGGACGGTTGCTCGAACAAGAGACCCAGTACTTC
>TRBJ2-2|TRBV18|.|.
CASSPQGTTTGELFF
TGTGCCAGCTCACCACAGGGTACTACAACCGGGGAGCTGTTTTTT
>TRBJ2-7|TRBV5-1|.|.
CASSPQGIGEQYF
TGCGCCAGCAGCCCGCAGGGGATCGGCGAGCAGTACTTC
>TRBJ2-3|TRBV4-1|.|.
CASSQVGRRRSDTQYF
TGCGCCAGCAGCCAAGTCGGGAGAAGGAGGTCAGATACGCAGTATTTT
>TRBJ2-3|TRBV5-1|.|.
CASSLDLGSDTQYF
TGCGCCAGCAGCTTGGATTTGGGGTCAGATACGCAGTATTTT
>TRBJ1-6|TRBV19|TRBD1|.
CASSIVGTGDSPLHF
TGTGCCAGTAGTATTGTCGGGACAGGGGACTCACCCCTCCACTTT
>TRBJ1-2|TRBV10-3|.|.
CAISVTGGQDGYTF
TGTGCCATCAGTGTGACAGGAGGGCAAGATGGCTACACCTTC
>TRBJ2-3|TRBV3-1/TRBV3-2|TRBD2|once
CASSPRASSGSTDTQYF
TGTGCCAGCAGCCCACGGGCGAGTAGCGGGAGTACAGATACGCAGTATTTT
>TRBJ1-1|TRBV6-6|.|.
CASSYGGPTEAFF
TGTGCCAGCAGTTACGGGGGTCCGACTGAAGCTTTCTTT
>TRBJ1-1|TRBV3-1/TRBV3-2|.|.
CASSHLLTLDRREAFF
TGTGCCAGCAGCCATTTGTTGACCCTGGACAGACGTGAAGCTTTCTTT
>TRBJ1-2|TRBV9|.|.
CASSVEPDPSRLYGYTF
TGTGCCAGCAGCGTGGAGCCGGACCCTTCCCGGCTCTATGGCTACACCTTC
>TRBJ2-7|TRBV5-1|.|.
CASSLVARDEQYF
TGCGCCAGCAGCTTGGTTGCCAGGGACGAGCAGTACTTC
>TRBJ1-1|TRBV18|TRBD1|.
CASGQVNTEAFF
TGTGCCAGCGGACAGGTGAACACTGAAGCTTTCTTT
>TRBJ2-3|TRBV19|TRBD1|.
CASSIGGQVTDTQYF
TGTGCCAGTAGTATCGGGGGACAGGTGACAGATACGCAGTATTTT
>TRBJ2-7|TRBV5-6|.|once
CASSGVGRGEGQYF
TGTGCCAGCAGCGGGGTAGGCAGGGGGGAAGGGCAGTACTTC
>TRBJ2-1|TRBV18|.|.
CASSPSARNNEQFF
TGTGCCAGCTCACCGTCTGCACGAAACAATGAGCAGTTCTTC
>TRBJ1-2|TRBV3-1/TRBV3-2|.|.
CASSQYIGYTF
TGTGCCAGCAGCCAGTACATTGGCTACACCTTC
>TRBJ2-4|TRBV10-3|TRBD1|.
CAIRGTEKNIQYF
TGTGCCATCAGAGGGACAGAGAAAAACATTCAGTACTTC
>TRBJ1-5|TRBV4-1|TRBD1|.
CASSQAPLGQANQPQHF
TGCGCCAGCAGCCAAGCACCACTAGGACAGGCAAATCAGCCCCAGCATTTT
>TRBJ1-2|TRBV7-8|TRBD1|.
CASSLGQGYGYTF
TGTGCCAGCAGCTTAGGACAGGGCTATGGCTACACCTTC
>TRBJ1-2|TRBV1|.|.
CTSSHPPCGRVRAYYGYTF
TGCACCAGCAGCCACCCACCTTGCGGCAGGGTTCGAGCATACTATGGCTACACCTTC
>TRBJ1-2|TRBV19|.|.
CASRRQETNYGYTF
TGTGCCAGTAGGAGACAGGAGACTAACTATGGCTACACCTTC
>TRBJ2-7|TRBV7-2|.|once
CASSLAGSYEQYF
TGTGCCAGCAGCTTAGCAGGCTCCTACGAGCAGTACTTC
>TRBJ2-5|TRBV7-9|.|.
CASSFSAGETQYF
TGTGCCAGCAGCTTCTCGGCCGGGGAGACCCAGTACTTC
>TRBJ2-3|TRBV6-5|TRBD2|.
CASGAGGPDTQYF
TGTGCCAGCGGCGCGGGGGGGCCTGATACGCAGTATTTT
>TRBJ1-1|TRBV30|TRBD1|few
CAWKTLGTANTEAFF
TGTGCCTGGAAAACTCTCGGGACAGCAAACACTGAAGCTTTCTTT
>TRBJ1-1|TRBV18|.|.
CASSPNRARGTEAFF
TGTGCCAGCTCACCAAACAGGGCCCGGGGCACTGAAGCTTTCTTT
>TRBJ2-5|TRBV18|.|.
CASSPGLQRGTQYF
TGTGCCAGCTCACCAGGGCTTCAGAGGGGGACCCAGTACTTC
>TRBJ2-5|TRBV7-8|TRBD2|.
CASSPGLAGGPRVETQYF
TGTGCCAGCAGCCCGGGACTAGCGGGAGGGCCAAGGGTAGAGACCCAGTACTTC